The entry below gives a single T cell receptor beta chain sequence along with its context. Its antigen is not identified. Unpaired genes were suppressed by blocking oligonucleotides during a second nested PCR. MiXCR, applied by TCRdb to the emulsion pairing reads, yields one record per CDR3 protein. The table lists about 40,000 distinct CDR3 sequences, 45% of them singletons, with 60% in the top ten. Primers covering all TCR V genes were used in emulsion RT-PCR on CD8+ T cells. The sample comes from a study of T cell repertoires in breast cancer. About the research overall: ER+/PR+ status applied to most of the 20 to 25 tumors. Findings and caveats of the study: Tumor-free sentinel nodes shared only roughly 1.9% of tumor TCRs; involved nodes shared more than 6%. TRBV7 predominated among shared TCRs, possibly a bias from eight TRBV7 primers.

The length of the CDR3 is 17 residues. In germline, CDR1 is SGHRS, CDR2 YFSETQ. Between the trimmed V and J ends, which lost 0 bases and 0 bases, there was a span of 15 bases. This sequence originates from a pool of human donors with breast cancer or a healthy control (not recorded which). The chain combines TRBV5-1 with TRBJ1-1, with no clear D. The sample taken for sequencing was CD8+ T cells. CDR3 protein: CASSLAARPSVNTEAFF. The CDR3 DNA sequence: TGCGCCAGCAGCTTGGCCGCTCGGCCCAGCGTGAACACTGAAGCTTTCTTT. Full variable domain (remainder filled in from reference TRBV5-1 and TRBJ1-1): KAGVTQTPRYLIKTRGQQVTLSCSPISGHRSVSWYQQTPGQGLQFLFEYFSETQRNKGNFPGRFSGRQFSNSRSEMNVSTLELGDSALYLCASSLAARPSVNTEAFFGQGTRLTVV.